This T cell receptor (beta chain) comes out of a study of blood T cell repertoires in COVID-19. Turning to the study itself: T cells, B-cell-depleted T cells, or PBMCs supplied cDNA or gDNA.

The ends were cut back, 4 bases at V and 3 bases at J, with 11 bases in the middle. The CDR3 length is 14 residues. CDR1 is SGHAT, CDR2 FQNNGV, per germline. Those enrolled, adults aged roughly 18 to 89 years, came from 24 US areas. Someone with COVID-19 had been met by exposed participants within 2 weeks before study entry. Methods used by the authors: From reference gene primer amplification, estimates of nucleated cell counts were derived. Profiled with immunoSEQ multiplex PCR; TCRdb holds only in-frame clones, not every one. The V and J calls and the clone size are those of that table, but D and trimming were determined from the DNA. Counted here are 200,000 to 250,000 clones, about 80% occurring once; the ten biggest clones make up about 4.8%.

This chain joins TRBV11-2 and TRBJ2-3, with D perhaps TRBD1 (6 bases). The sequencing input was PBMCs or T cells enriched from blood (not recorded which). The TCR comes from a woman aged 45-59 years who had been exposed to COVID-19. In DNA form, the CDR3 reads TGTGCCAGCAGCTACGGGCAGGGGACAGATACGCAGTATTTT. Translation gives CASSYGQGTDTQYF.